This entry features one T cell receptor beta chain sequence. Its target is unknown. Naive CD8 cells lacked CD45RO, underwent positive selection for CCR7 and left out terminally differentiated effector memory CD45RA+ cells. Within Nashville, Tennessee resided all donors, each a Caucasian adult. These data are taken from a study of shared clonotypes between healthy human individuals. Regarding the study as a whole: Sequencing depth was predicted to influence how clonotypes are shared among donors. Enrolling few donors narrowed the genetic and exposure-history diversity that was represented.

This table comes from immunoSEQ multiplex PCR, and its TCRdb copy is limited to in-frame clones, with some not included. The sample holds approximately 1.9 million clones, 93% seen once. Germline V gene sequence: CDR1 LNHNV, CDR2 YYDKDF (reference sequence). The V and J ends lost 4 bases and 5 bases, in that order; junction bases with no gene match: 8. This CDR3 comprises 15 residues. Sequencing used naive CD8+ T cells from PBMCs. The chain couples TRBV15 to TRBJ2-1; 7 nucleotides align to TRBD2. The clonotype originates from a young man in good health. Some clones in this sample may be carry-over from other donors' samples. CDR3 region: CATSIRRTRDNEQFF. In nucleotides, the CDR3 is TGTGCCACCAGCATACGAAGGACTAGGGACAATGAGCAGTTCTTC.